Below, 30 T cell receptor beta chains from the same sample are listed, as sequenced in a study of T-cell memory formation after mild COVID-19. Each CDR3 protein gets one entry after TCRdb re-called the 5' RACE reads with MiXCR. The data hold 150,000 or so distinct CDR3 sequences, with roughly 15% observed a single time. Sequencing was done on a sample of PBMCs or a T cell subset sorted from them (not recorded which). These receptors came from an adult woman who had mild COVID-19 (a few samples of this study predate the infection). Cell type and time point are not known.

This clonotype was seen a handful of times. The rearrangement links TRBV7-6 to TRBJ1-1; D perhaps matches TRBD1 (5 bases). The CDR3 spans 14 residues. V dropped 0 bases and J dropped 1 base, with 6 bases sitting between them. The V gene's germline CDR1 is SGHVS and CDR2 FNYEAQ. This CDR3 reads CASSLAGQNTEAFF. Written as DNA, the CDR3 is TGTGCCAGCAGCTTAGCCGGACAGAACACTGAAGCTTTCTTT.

This clonotype was counted a few times. The chain uses TRBV20-1 and TRBJ1-5; D might be TRBD1 (5 bases). V dropped 3 bases and J dropped 7 bases, with 10 bases sitting between them. This CDR3 spans 12 amino acids. Looked up from germline, CDR1 is DFQATT and CDR2 is SNEGSKA (reference sequence). This chain's CDR3 is CSASYRGQPQHF. DNA of the CDR3: TGCAGTGCTAGTTATCGGGGGCAGCCCCAGCATTTT.

This clonotype was seen a handful of times. The chain recombines TRBV5-5 with TRBJ2-6, with 8 positions matching TRBD2. The CDR3 is 17 residues long. V trimming: 4 bases; J trimming: 0 bases; junction bases outside the gene matches: 6. Germline loops: CDR1 SGHKS, CDR2 YYEKEE (reference sequence). Here the CDR3 DNA reads TGTGCCAGCAGCCGGGAGGGCTCTCACTCTGGGGCCAACGTCCTGACTTTC. The encoded protein is CASSREGSHSGANVLTF.

This rearrangement joins TRBV10-2 to TRBJ2-5; D possibly uses TRBD1 or TRBD2 (5 bases each). CDR1 and CDR2 (germline): WSHSY, SAAADI. This CDR3 has 13 amino acids. Trimming pared 5 bases from V and 2 bases from J, leaving 9 bases between. The CDR3 nucleotides are TGCGCCAGCAGTCCGGGGCGTCAAGAGACCCAGTACTTC. This gives the protein CASSPGRQETQYF.

This clonotype has a count of ten or more. The chain uses TRBV29-1 and TRBJ2-1; D not certain. The ends were cut back, 0 bases at V and 3 bases at J, with 0 bases in the middle. Germline V gene lookup returns CDR1 SQVTM and CDR2 ANQGSEA. CDR3 length: 11 residues. The CDR3 reads CSVEDYNEQFF. The CDR3 DNA sequence: TGCAGCGTTGAAGACTACAATGAGCAGTTCTTC.

This clonotype has only a few counts. This chain connects TRBV4-1 to TRBJ2-1; a possible D gene is TRBD1 (6 bases). Germline V CDR1 and CDR2: MGHRA, YSYEKL. V lost 8 bases and J lost 0, with 14 bases in between. This CDR3 has 15 amino acids. The DNA of the CDR3 is TGCGCCAGCGACGTCGGACAGTCCTCCTACAATGAGCAGTTCTTC. It yields the protein CASDVGQSSYNEQFF.

This clonotype appeared a few times. V and J are TRBV7-2 and TRBJ2-3; D gene unclear. CDR3 length equals 12 residues. Trimming stripped 3 bases from V and 5 bases from J, with 6 bases between. The germline gives CDR1 SGHTA, CDR2 FQGNSA. The DNA of the CDR3 is TGTGCCAGCAGCTTCTATGGAGATACGCAGTATTTT. It specifies CASSFYGDTQYF.

This clonotype was seen only a few times. The genes are TRBV4-3 and TRBJ2-7; D uncertain. V was clipped by 0 bases and J by 5 bases, with 8 bases between them. The CDR3 contains 13 residues. The germline gives CDR1 LGHNA, CDR2 YSLEER. This CDR3 reads CASSQDVSDEQYF. CDR3 DNA: TGCGCCAGCAGCCAAGATGTATCAGACGAGCAGTACTTC.

This sequence joins TRBV6-5 and TRBJ2-1, with TRBD2 identical over 11 bases. J was trimmed by 9 bases and V by 6 bases; bases with no gene match: 25. CDR1 MNHEY and CDR2 SVGAGI come from the germline V gene. This CDR3 has 20 residues. CDR3 residues: CASSRDRTGGTSGATREQFF. The CDR3 nucleotides are TGTGCCAGCAGCCGAGACAGAACGGGAGGGACTAGCGGAGCTACCCGTGAGCAGTTCTTC.

The chain joins TRBV6-6 to TRBJ1-5; the D gene is possibly TRBD1 (5 bases). The length of the CDR3 is 15 residues. Trimming took 7 bases from V and 0 from J, leaving 13 bases between them. Germline loops: CDR1 MNHNY, CDR2 SVGAGI (reference sequence). DNA for the CDR3: TGTGCCAGCACCCTGAGGGGTTATAGCAATCAGCCCCAGCATTTT. Translating gives CASTLRGYSNQPQHF.

The chain carries TRBV27 and TRBJ1-2; D might be TRBD1 (5 bases). This CDR3 comprises 14 residues. The ends were cut back, 3 bases at V and 4 bases at J, with 12 bases in the middle. The germline gives CDR1 MNHEY, CDR2 SMNVEV (reference sequence). CDR3 protein: CASSFGGTGYGYTF. CDR3 nucleotide sequence: TGTGCCAGCAGTTTTGGAGGGACGGGCTATGGCTACACCTTC.

Many counts were recorded for this clonotype. CDR3 loop: CASSVPQQGAEQETQYF. The CDR3 DNA follows: TGTGCCAGCAGCGTCCCCCAGCAGGGGGCGGAACAAGAGACCCAGTACTTC. The V call is TRBV21-1, the J call TRBJ2-5; the table's TRBD1 call for D was not verified on the DNA. TRBV21-1 is a pseudogene locus. The CDR3 has 17 amino acids.

There are a few counts of this clonotype. The rearrangement links TRBV20-1 to TRBJ2-2, with 8 positions matching TRBD2. Unmatched junction bases numbered 15, after V lost 5 bases and J lost 1 base. Per the germline V gene, CDR1 is DFQATT and CDR2 is SNEGSKA (reference sequence). This CDR3 contains 18 residues. In DNA form, the CDR3 reads TGCAGTGCTTTCAGACAGACGGCGGGAGGTCTGAACACCGGGGAGCTGTTTTTT. Translation gives CSAFRQTAGGLNTGELFF.

This chain connects TRBV6-6 to TRBJ2-3; 8 bases are a match to TRBD1. Germline V lookup: CDR1 MNHNY, CDR2 SVGAGI (reference sequence). The CDR3 is 13 amino acids. The J segment lost 4 bases and the V segment lost 6 bases, leaving 3 bases of the junction unmatched. The CDR3 spells CASRTGAADTQYF. CDR3 sequence (DNA): TGTGCCAGCAGGACAGGGGCGGCAGATACGCAGTATTTT.

This chain uses TRBV5-1 with TRBJ2-5, with 9 positions matching TRBD1. The germline gives CDR1 SGHRS, CDR2 YFSETQ. The CDR3 extends over 14 amino acids. The ends lost 9 bases at V and 3 bases at J; junction bases unmatched: 9. The CDR3 bases are TGCGCCACCTCACAGGGGGCTGGGGAAGAGACCCAGTACTTC. As protein: CATSQGAGEETQYF.

This clonotype was seen a handful of times. V usage is TRBV3-1 and J usage is TRBJ2-1, with 10 bases that match TRBD1. Germline V gene sequence: CDR1 LGHDT, CDR2 YNNKEL (reference sequence). The junction had 6 bases not matched to a gene; V was cut back by 1 base and J by 6 bases. This CDR3 comprises 16 residues. As DNA, the CDR3 is TGTGCCAGCAGCCAAGTCGAGACAGGGGGCTTCAATGAGCAGTTCTTC. Translation gives CASSQVETGGFNEQFF.

This clonotype has only a few counts. This chain links TRBV7-2 with TRBJ2-5, with TRBD2 matching 8 bases. The CDR3 is 16 residues long. Germline CDR1 reads SGHTA; CDR2 reads FQGNSA. V lost 5 bases to trimming and J lost 5 bases; unmatched junction nucleotides: 13. The DNA for the CDR3 is TGTGCCAGCAGCCCTCGGGAGCGGGAGCCCCAGGAGACCCAGTACTTC. This translates into CASSPREREPQETQYF. The complete variable domain, with remaining parts taken from reference TRBV7-2 and TRBJ2-5, reads GAGVSQSPSNKVTEKGKDVELRCDPISGHTALYWYRQSLGQGLEFLIYFQGNSAPDKSGLPSDRFSAERTGGSVSTLTIQRTQQEDSAVYLCASSPREREPQETQYFGPGTRLLVL.

For the CDR3, the DNA is TGTGCCAGCAGAGCGGGCTCGGAGTACAATGAGCAGTTCTTC. Protein: CASRAGSEYNEQFF. This chain joins TRBV9 and TRBJ2-1; D possibly corresponds to TRBD2 (6 bases). V shed 5 bases and J shed 4 bases, with 13 bases lying between them. The CDR3 is made up of 14 amino acids. Germline-derived CDR1 and CDR2 are SGDLS and YYNGEE.

This sequence joins TRBV20-1 and TRBJ1-1; 11 bases are a match to TRBD1. The V and J ends lost 2 bases and 5 bases, in that order; junction bases with no gene match: 10. Germline V CDR1 and CDR2: DFQATT, SNEGSKA (reference sequence). This CDR3 has 16 residues. The CDR3 DNA sequence: TGCAGTGCTAGATCCCCGATGGACAGGGGGCTTACTGAAGCTTTCTTT. It is translated as CSARSPMDRGLTEAFF.

This CDR3 is CASLQAPEAFF. Written as DNA, the CDR3 is TGTGCCAGCTTACAGGCCCCTGAAGCTTTCTTT. This rearrangement joins TRBV6-1 to TRBJ1-1, with D possibly being TRBD1 (5 bases). Germline CDR1 and CDR2: MNHNS and SASEGT. The ends were cut back, 8 bases at V and 6 bases at J, with 10 bases in the middle. The CDR3 contains 11 residues.

The chain is built from TRBV10-3 and TRBJ1-1; 7 nucleotides align to TRBD1. The V gene end was trimmed by 4 bases and the J gene end by 5 bases; junction bases not matched to a gene: 4. CDR3 length: 13 amino acids. CDR1 ENHRY and CDR2 SYGVKD come from the germline V gene. As DNA, the CDR3 is TGTGCCATCAGTGGAACAGGGGAAACTGAAGCTTTCTTT. Protein: CAISGTGETEAFF.

V is TRBV7-2 and J is TRBJ1-6; D might be TRBD1 (6 bases). The V gene lost 1 base and the J gene lost 10 bases, with 17 bases spanning the gap. CDR3 length: 16 amino acids. Per the germline V gene, CDR1 is SGHTA and CDR2 is FQGNSA. As DNA, the CDR3 is TGTGCCAGCAGCTTAGGCTTAGGCAGGGGTGGGTCACCCCTCCACTTT. Residues: CASSLGLGRGGSPLHF.

The chain employs TRBV12-3 or TRBV12-4 and TRBJ1-2, with 8 nucleotides matching TRBD1. V dropped 6 bases and J dropped 3; count of bases not matched to a gene: 3. The CDR3 has 13 amino acids. Here the CDR3 DNA reads TGTGCCAGCAGGCAGGGGGCGGACTATGGCTACACCTTC. Amino acid sequence: CASRQGADYGYTF.

This clonotype was detected a few times. The rearrangement uses TRBV13 and TRBJ2-3, with 10 nucleotides matching TRBD2. V dropped 5 bases and J dropped 0; count of bases not matched to a gene: 8. Germline V CDR1 and CDR2: PRHDT, FYEKMQ (reference sequence). This CDR3 contains 17 residues. CDR3 DNA: TGTGCCAGCAGCCGAGGGGCTAGCGGGAGAAGCACAGATACGCAGTATTTT. Translation: CASSRGASGRSTDTQYF. The full variable domain, completed using reference TRBV13 and TRBJ2-3, is AAGVIQSPRHLIKEKRETATLKCYPIPRHDTVYWYQQGPGQDPQFLISFYEKMQSDKGSIPDRFSAQQFSDYHSELNMSSLELGDSALYFCASSRGASGRSTDTQYFGPGTRLTVL.

This clonotype was seen a handful of times. The CDR3 spells CASSFWSGLVVNEQFF. The CDR3 region has the DNA TGTGCCAGCAGTTTTTGGTCGGGACTGGTGGTCAATGAGCAGTTCTTC. The chain links TRBV12-3 or TRBV12-4 to TRBJ2-1; D perhaps matches TRBD2 (6 bases). The CDR3 length is 16 residues. Trimming left V 3 bases short and J 6 bases short, with 18 bases between.

The gene calls are TRBV27 and TRBJ2-3; possibly TRBD2 for D (6 bases). V was cut by 7 bases and J by 12 bases, with 29 bases left in between. The V gene's germline CDR1 is MNHEY and CDR2 SMNVEV (reference sequence). CDR3 size: 16 residues. CDR3 region: CASTPRGTHSTLPQYF. CDR3 in DNA: TGTGCCAGCACCCCTCGCGGGACTCACTCTACACTCCCCCAGTATTTT.

This clonotype came up a few times. The rearrangement uses TRBV7-9 and TRBJ2-3, with D unclear. Trimming stripped 7 bases from V and 1 base from J, with 9 bases between. Germline values: CDR1 SEHNR, CDR2 FQNEAQ (reference sequence). This CDR3 contains 13 residues. This CDR3 is CASKSAGTDTQYF. The CDR3, as DNA: TGTGCCAGCAAGAGCGCCGGCACAGATACGCAGTATTTT.

The sample holds a few counts of this clonotype. The chain joins TRBV5-1 to TRBJ2-5; TRBD1 aligns across 9 bases. This CDR3 is built from 13 residues. Germline V gene data show CDR1 as SGHRS and CDR2 as YFSETQ. Unmatched junction bases numbered 3, after V lost 7 bases and J lost 2 bases. The CDR3 protein is CASQQGAQETQYF. CDR3 in DNA: TGCGCCAGCCAACAGGGGGCTCAAGAGACCCAGTACTTC.

This chain's CDR3 is CATSGAGGLRFEQYF. CDR3 coding DNA: TGTGCCACCAGCGGGGCGGGAGGCCTAAGATTCGAGCAGTACTTC. This chain links TRBV15 with TRBJ2-7; 8 bases align to TRBD2. Looked up from germline, CDR1 is LNHNV and CDR2 is YYDKDF (reference sequence). The trim removed 5 bases at V and 6 bases at J, leaving 12 bases unmatched. The CDR3 consists of 15 residues.

The chain uses TRBV3-1 and TRBJ2-3; 8 nucleotides agree with TRBD2. The V gene end was trimmed by 1 base and the J gene end by 2 bases; junction bases not matched to a gene: 11. CDR1 and CDR2 from the germline V gene are LGHDT and YNNKEL (reference sequence). The CDR3 consists of 18 residues. The CDR3 bases are TGTGCCAGCAGCCAAGGGGTGGCAGCGGGGGAGTTCACAGATACGCAGTATTTT. Translation gives CASSQGVAAGEFTDTQYF.